Each of the 25 T cell receptor beta chains below was sequenced from the same sample in a study of shared clonotypes between healthy human individuals. Repertoires were generated with immunoSEQ multiplex PCR, while TCRdb's copy carries only in-frame clones and drops some. This table has millions of clones, roughly nine tenths appearing once. What was sequenced was naive CD4+ T cells sorted from blood. As to subset: CD45RA+ positively selected. Receptor source: a man in his late teens or twenties in good health.

This clone was picked up a small number of times. The genes are TRBV11-3 and TRBJ2-2, with TRBD1 matching over 7 bases. This CDR3 contains 16 residues. Germline lookup yields CDR1 SGHNT and CDR2 YENEEA. V lost 0 bases and J lost 7; bases outside the gene matches: 8. CDR3 bases: TGTGCCAGCAGCTTAGAAGGGGGCCGGGGTAGCGGGGAGCTGTTTTTT. Residues: CASSLEGGRGSGELFF.

V gene TRBV4-2 combines with J gene TRBJ2-5, with D hard to call. Per the germline V gene, CDR1 is LGHNA and CDR2 is YNFKEQ. V shed 0 bases and J shed 7 bases, with 15 bases lying between them. The CDR3 extends over 15 amino acids. CDR3 amino acids: CASSQDFSVPSTQYF. Here the CDR3 DNA reads TGTGCCAGCAGCCAAGATTTTTCCGTTCCCTCGACCCAGTACTTC.

V is TRBV5-6 and J is TRBJ1-1; 7 positions match TRBD1. Germline CDR1 SGHDT, CDR2 YYEEEE. Trimming removed 0 bases from V and 0 bases from J; junction bases left unmatched: 2. This CDR3 has 15 amino acids. The CDR3 DNA is TGTGCCAGCAGCTTGGTGGACAGGATGAACACTGAAGCTTTCTTT. Translated, it gives CASSLVDRMNTEAFF.

About this clone itself: Other DNA variants within this sample encode the same CDR3. The chain joins TRBV30 to TRBJ1-2; D remains unclear. V was cut by 0 bases and J by 2 bases, with 7 bases left in between. Per germline, CDR1 GTSNPN and CDR2 SVGIG (reference sequence). This CDR3 has 13 amino acids. The CDR3 sequence: CAWSVQTNYGYTF. The CDR3 nucleotides are TGTGCCTGGAGTGTACAAACGAACTATGGCTACACCTTC. Drawing the rest from reference TRBV30 and TRBJ1-2, the complete variable domain is SQTIHQWPATLVQPVGSPLSLECTVEGTSNPNLYWYRQAAGRGLQLLFYSVGIGQISSEVPQNLSASRPQDRQFILSSKKLLLSDSGFYLCAWSVQTNYGYTFGSGTRLTVV.

The chain couples TRBV6-6 to TRBJ2-7; 8 bases agree with TRBD1. The junction had 11 bases not matched to a gene; V was cut back by 10 bases and J by 3 bases. Germline assignment: CDR1 MNHNY and CDR2 SVGAGI (reference sequence). This CDR3 has 14 residues. CDR3 bases: TGTGCCACCCGTGGCTACAGGGGGGACTACGAGCAGTACTTC. Translated, it gives CATRGYRGDYEQYF.

This rearrangement joins TRBV28 to TRBJ2-3, with 10 bases lining up with TRBD2. The CDR3 totals 18 residues. V shed 3 bases and J 4 bases; nucleotides not matched to a gene: 13. Germline CDR1 reads MDHEN; CDR2 reads SYDVKM. In DNA, the CDR3 is TGTGCCAGCAGTTTGTTCCGTTTTCTAGCGGGAGTATCAGATACGCAGTATTTT. The encoded protein is CASSLFRFLAGVSDTQYF.

This chain uses TRBV6-5 with TRBJ2-7; D is uncertain. CDR1 MNHEY and CDR2 SVGAGI come from the germline V gene. The V end lost 0 bases, the J end lost 2 bases, and 8 bases lay between the germline ends. The CDR3 covers 14 residues. Here the CDR3 DNA reads TGTGCCAGCAGTTACTCGTCGGCTACCTACGAGCAGTACTTC. Residues: CASSYSSATYEQYF.

The chain uses TRBV7-6 and TRBJ2-3; 7 positions agree with TRBD1. Germline V gene sequence: CDR1 SGHVS, CDR2 FNYEAQ. The CDR3 loop spans 13 amino acids. Germline trimming cut 5 bases from V and 5 bases from J; bases unmatched to any gene: 4. Here the CDR3 DNA reads TGTGCCAGCAGCGACTCAGGGGGAGATACGCAGTATTTT. Protein sequence: CASSDSGGDTQYF.

As concerns this clone: The same CDR3 arises from other DNA sequences in this sample as well. The V call is TRBV2, the J call TRBJ2-2; 11 nucleotides line up with TRBD1. The CDR3 runs to 15 residues. Germline-derived CDR1 and CDR2 are SNHLY and FYNNEI. Losses at the gene ends were 6 bases for V and 5 bases for J; bases not matched to a gene: 5. CDR3 protein: CASSSGQGATGELFF. The CDR3 nucleotides read TGTGCCAGCAGCTCCGGACAGGGGGCGACCGGGGAGCTGTTTTTT.

This clone came up once. DNA for the CDR3: TGTGCCAGCAGTGGTGGGGGGGTAGGTTCACCCCTCCACTTT. It codes for CASSGGGVGSPLHF. The rearrangement joins TRBV6-1 to TRBJ1-6, with D possibly being TRBD1 (5 bases). The germline gives CDR1 MNHNS, CDR2 SASEGT. The ends were cut back, 4 bases at V and 9 bases at J, with 13 bases in the middle. The CDR3 runs 14 residues.

V is TRBV25-1 and J is TRBJ2-1; D is possibly TRBD2 (6 bases). The CDR3 is made up of 16 amino acids. V was pared by 10 bases and J by 6 bases, with 25 bases between. Germline V lookup: CDR1 MGHDK, CDR2 SYGVNS. CDR3 DNA sequence: TGTGCCACCCGGAGGGATCCGGGACTTGGAGGCAATGAGCAGTTCTTC. This gives the protein CATRRDPGLGGNEQFF.

The chain uses TRBV10-3 and TRBJ2-7; D gene uncertain. The CDR3 contains 14 residues. Germline CDR1 ENHRY, CDR2 SYGVKD. Trimming removed 3 bases from V and 6 bases from J, with 15 bases in between. CDR3 nucleotides: TGTGCCATCAGTGACTCCTTGGATCTCTCCGAGCAGTACTTC. The encoded protein is CAISDSLDLSEQYF.

The rearrangement links TRBV6-1 to TRBJ1-4, with 8 bases identical to TRBD1. The CDR3 is 16 amino acids. Per germline, CDR1 MNHNS and CDR2 SASEGT. Trimming took 2 bases from V and 8 from J; bases not matched to a gene: 10. CDR3 bases: TGTGCCAGCAGTGAACAATACGGACAGGGATACGAAAAACTGTTTTTT. Translating gives CASSEQYGQGYEKLFF.

This chain joins TRBV6-1 and TRBJ1-4; D unclear. V was shortened by 2 bases and J by 6 bases, with 19 bases between the two germline ends. CDR1 is MNHNS and CDR2 is SASEGT in the germline V gene. This CDR3 region has 17 residues. CDR3 sequence: CASSERWAAEAHEKLFF. The CDR3 DNA follows: TGTGCCAGCAGTGAAAGGTGGGCGGCAGAGGCCCATGAAAAACTGTTTTTT.

The chain couples TRBV27 to TRBJ1-5, with D uncertain. Germline CDR1 reads MNHEY; CDR2 reads SMNVEV (reference sequence). The CDR3 sequence is 15 residues long. The V end was cut by 8 bases, the J end by 0 bases, with 14 bases between. The CDR3, as DNA: TGTGCCAGCGCATACTCCCGGAATAGCAATCAGCCCCAGCATTTT. Its translation: CASAYSRNSNQPQHF.

The V gene is TRBV11-2, the J gene TRBJ2-7; 7 nucleotides line up with TRBD2. The CDR3 extends over 17 amino acids. Looked up from germline, CDR1 is SGHAT and CDR2 is FQNNGV. Trimming at V came to 6 bases and at J to 1 base, leaving 15 bases not matched to a gene. The DNA for the CDR3 is TGTGCCAGCAGTGAAGGAGGAGGCGGGAGTGGTTCCTACGAGCAGTACTTC. It translates to CASSEGGGGSGSYEQYF.

This clone was picked up a small number of times. The V gene is TRBV5-4, the J gene TRBJ1-2, with D hard to call. Germline-derived CDR1 and CDR2 are SGHNT and YYREEE (reference sequence). This CDR3 comprises 13 residues. Trimming stripped 0 bases from V and 4 bases from J, with 7 bases between. Written as DNA, the CDR3 is TGTGCCAGCAGCTTGGACACGGTCTATGGCTACACCTTC. Translated: CASSLDTVYGYTF.

This clone was seen just once. V is TRBV28 and J is TRBJ2-7; possibly TRBD1 for D (5 bases). This CDR3 has 15 residues. The V gene lost 6 bases and the J gene lost 1 base, with 16 bases spanning the gap. Germline CDR1 and CDR2: MDHEN and SYDVKM. The DNA of the CDR3 is TGTGCCAGCAGCGCGGCAGGGCCCTTATCCTACGAGCAGTACTTC. Its translation: CASSAAGPLSYEQYF.

V and J are TRBV6-5 and TRBJ2-4; 8 bases fit TRBD2. The CDR3 is made up of 14 amino acids. CDR1 is MNHEY, CDR2 SVGAGI, per germline. After removal of 6 bases from V and 6 bases from J, the junction contained 7 bases not matched to a gene. The CDR3 reads CASRSGRGGNIQYF. The CDR3 coding sequence is TGTGCCAGCAGATCGGGCCGGGGGGGAAACATTCAGTACTTC.

To note about this clone: Other DNA sequences of this sample code for an identical CDR3. The rearrangement links TRBV2 to TRBJ2-7; D unresolved. CDR1 is SNHLY and CDR2 is FYNNEI in the germline V gene. The CDR3 totals 10 residues. Trimming shortened V by 5 bases and J by 3 bases, and 2 bases separated the two germline ends. Written as DNA, the CDR3 is TGTGCCAGCAGTTTCTACGAGCAGTACTTC. Protein sequence: CASSFYEQYF.

Notes on this clone: Other nucleotide sequences in the sample specify the same CDR3. The V gene is TRBV6-5, the J gene TRBJ1-6; a possible D gene is TRBD1 (5 bases). The germline CDR1 and CDR2 sequences are MNHEY and SVGAGI. This CDR3 has 15 residues. Trimming left V 0 bases short and J 9 bases short, with 12 bases between. This CDR3 is CASSYSGTGGSPLHF. CDR3 in DNA: TGTGCCAGCAGTTACTCCGGGACCGGCGGTTCACCCCTCCACTTT.

The V and J genes are TRBV4-3 and TRBJ1-2, with D uncertain. The CDR3 contains 15 residues. Trimming removed 5 bases at V and 7 bases at J, with 20 bases between. CDR1 is LGHNA, CDR2 YSLEER, per germline. The CDR3 sequence is CASSSAREKSGGYTF. CDR3 nucleotides: TGCGCCAGCAGCTCCGCCCGGGAAAAATCAGGTGGCTACACCTTC.

Note on this clone: Since no conserved phenylalanine or tryptophan closes the CDR3, a read error is the likely cause. It is unclear where the CDR3 begins or ends on the DNA, so no DNA is shown, and the CDR3 is as TCRdb lists it. The CDR3 loop reads CASSYPKSI. The chain has TRBV6-5 and TRBJ1-1; the table's TRBD1 call for D was not verified on the DNA. Ends included, the CDR3 has 9 residues. Germline V gene lookup returns CDR1 MNHEY and CDR2 SVGAGI.

This chain connects TRBV6-5 to TRBJ2-5, with D hard to call. Germline CDR1 MNHEY, CDR2 SVGAGI. CDR3 size: 14 residues. V was cut by 2 bases and J by 3 bases, with 10 bases left in between. In DNA, the CDR3 is TGTGCCAGCAGTTACAGTACACCAAAAGAGACCCAGTACTTC. Translated, it gives CASSYSTPKETQYF.

In its sample, this clone was seen a few times. V usage is TRBV4-1 and J usage is TRBJ1-5; D call uncertain. CDR3 length: 13 amino acids. Germline loops: CDR1 MGHRA, CDR2 YSYEKL. Trimming removed 1 base from V and 7 bases from J, with 8 bases in between. The CDR3 DNA follows: TGCGCCAGCAGCCAAGGGGCAGGCCAGCCCCAGCATTTT. Its protein product is CASSQGAGQPQHF.